The entry below describes one T cell receptor beta chain. In its sample, this clone was seen many times. Its cognate antigen has yet to be identified. Base qualities are not recorded, but no much larger clone differs from it by a single base. The library was made by PCR. For sequencing, an Illumina HiSeq 4000 was employed. High-throughput sequencing was used to profile the CDR3 region of the TCR beta-chain in every patient. Processing in the source paper ran as follows. A classifier to discriminate distant-metastatic papillary thyroid cancer patients was built from CDR3 differences across clinicopathological groups. The Shannon index was used to measure repertoire diversity, and the Morisita-Horn index was used to measure how similar tumor and blood repertoires were. The raw public data were reprocessed by TCRdb itself: fastp quality trimming at Q25, MiXCR clonotype calling, in-frame beta chains only. It is TCRdb's table, rather than the study itself, that gives the V and J calls and clone size. Recorded for this sample are around 24,000 clones; roughly 25% of them occurred a single time. 12% of the sample is in the top ten clones.

The data were taken from a study of metastatic and nonmetastatic thyroid tumors (dated by TCRdb to about 2020). For context, the study as a whole: Repertoires were compared across peripheral blood and tumor or nodule tissue samples from malignant and benign thyroid patients.

V is reduced by 0 bases and J by 7 bases, leaving a spacing of 12 bases between them. The germline V gene (reference sequence) specifies DFQATT as CDR1 and SNEGSKA as CDR2. Taken from cysteine to phenylalanine, the CDR3 has 13 residues. The read is trimmed to its CDR3 DNA, 39 bases read in frame from base 1. No treatment had been received by any patient before thyroid surgery. Patient clinical samples collected from the early 2010s to the late 2010s were retrospectively analysed using T-cell receptor beta sequencing. General findings and caveats noted by the study authors: TCR beta diversity was reported as significantly higher in malignant tumors than in benign nodules, in both blood and tumor samples.

The sequencing sample was made of tumor tissue. This TCR came from a male donor with papillary thyroid cancer or a benign thyroid nodule (not recorded which). Some clones in this sample may be carry-over from other donors' samples. The sequence joins TRBV20-1 to TRBJ1-2; tentative D gene TRBD1, with 5 bases matching. The sequence in DNA is TGCAGTGCTAGAGATCGGGGGGGAGGTGGCTACACCTTC. It codes for CSARDRGGGGYTF.